These T cell receptor beta chains were read from a single sample in a study of cytomegalovirus exposure and HLA in healthy donors. Measured with immunoSEQ multiplex PCR; TCRdb has only the in-frame clones, and not every one. The table records more than 100,000 clones, approximately 72% of them present only once. Sequences were obtained from PBMCs. The source of these receptors is a woman aged 45-59 years in good health and CMV-seronegative. Each CDR3 is given with its conserved first and last residue. A D gene is named only where the DNA matches it firmly.

v_call,j_call,d_call,cdr3_aa
TRBV28,TRBJ1-6,-,CASRGGSYHF
TRBV2,TRBJ1-4,TRBD1,CASSEMGTGAGEKLFF
TRBV5-1,TRBJ1-1,-,CASSLLNRGNTEAFF
TRBV1,TRBJ2-3,-,CTSSQVEGGGYTDTQYF
TRBV7-2,TRBJ2-7,-,CASSFEREQYF
TRBV6-6,TRBJ2-1,-,CASSFDYFDEQFF
TRBV9,TRBJ2-6,-,CASSVAFSREGANVLTF
TRBV4-3,TRBJ2-1,TRBD1,CASSPGTGGLNEQFF
TRBV7-9,TRBJ2-5,-,CASSLVGGFAKETQYF
TRBV7-9,TRBJ2-6,TRBD1,CASSSRPGTVSGANVLTF
TRBV2,TRBJ1-5,-,CASSDVRGSQPQHF
TRBV28,TRBJ2-1,-,CASSLVPGSYNEQFF
TRBV6-4,TRBJ2-2,TRBD2,CASSERLAGGGTGELFF
TRBV5-4,TRBJ1-6,TRBD1,CASSSGQGGNSPLHF
TRBV19,TRBJ2-3,-,CASSPSTHSSTDTQYF
TRBV7-8,TRBJ1-1,-,CASSLGGEAFF
TRBV27,TRBJ1-1,-,CASSFKRNTEAFF
TRBV6-5,TRBJ2-7,-,CASSYPGFEQYF
TRBV5-4,TRBJ2-5,TRBD2,CASSFGLAVNLEQYF
TRBV2,TRBJ1-2,-,CASSEYRWAANYGYTF
TRBV6-5,TRBJ2-5,TRBD2,CASSFAGGSETQYF
TRBV5-1,TRBJ1-6,-,CASSPGRDSPLHF
TRBV7-2,TRBJ2-1,-,CASSARGPPNEQFF
TRBV5-1,TRBJ2-7,-,CASSLGGYEQYF
TRBV28,TRBJ2-2,TRBD2,CASSRGDYNTGELFF
TRBV15,TRBJ2-5,-,CATSRGRPQATKTQYF
TRBV11-3,TRBJ2-1,-,CASSPPGGEQFF
TRBV18,TRBJ1-6,-,CASSLGLESPLHF
TRBV28,TRBJ2-4,TRBD1,CASSTGTAANIQYF
TRBV28,TRBJ2-2,-,CASSRQDTGELFF
TRBV6-5,TRBJ1-4,-,CASSYSFRQRNEKLFF
TRBV19,TRBJ1-3,-,CASSGERRVSGNTIYF
TRBV5-4,TRBJ1-2,TRBD1,CASSSTGGSYGYTF
TRBV30,TRBJ1-1,-,CAWSDLLGGYILNTEAFF
TRBV11-3,TRBJ2-7,-,CASSLRGNRDFSSYEQYF
TRBV7-8,TRBJ2-7,-,CASSLVAGTHEQYF
TRBV5-1,TRBJ1-4,-,CASSLAPDEKLFF
TRBV18,TRBJ2-7,TRBD2,CASSPPASGYEQYF
TRBV29-1,TRBJ2-3,TRBD1,CSVEGTVSSTDTQYF
TRBV6-1,TRBJ1-5,TRBD1,CASSEVRDSQPQHF
TRBV5-1,TRBJ2-7,TRBD1,CASSLARTGQGEYF
TRBV5-1,TRBJ1-4,-,CASSLQGRERLFF
TRBV27,TRBJ2-3,TRBD2,CASSTSGRAGADTQYF
TRBV5-4,TRBJ2-7,-,CASSSDYEQYF
TRBV2,TRBJ1-6,TRBD1,CASTPGTGYSPLHF
TRBV5-6,TRBJ1-5,-,CASSLAGTRPQHF
TRBV6-4,TRBJ2-3,-,CASSRGGALTDTQYF
TRBV19,TRBJ2-2,-,CASSTGQSGELFF
TRBV6-5,TRBJ2-5,-,CASGVGETQYF
TRBV5-5,TRBJ2-5,-,CATSNRQLQETQYF
TRBV5-6,TRBJ1-6,-,CASSDAGMYSPLHF
TRBV28,TRBJ1-1,TRBD1,CASSSGQGVTEAFF
TRBV28,TRBJ2-3,-,CAGKRNGDTQYF
TRBV27,TRBJ1-1,TRBD1,CASSSQGWDTEAFF
TRBV27,TRBJ1-1,TRBD1,CASSLTGAGDTEAFF
TRBV15,TRBJ2-2,TRBD2,CATSRAISGSTGELFF
TRBV28,TRBJ2-5,-,CASSLSTGGETQYF
TRBV7-8,TRBJ1-5,-,CASSVTERDQPQHF
TRBV7-6,TRBJ2-1,-,CASSAGIRNEQFF
TRBV7-6,TRBJ2-5,-,CASSLFGDWKETQYF